The following is a T cell receptor beta chain sequence with its context. The antigen remains unidentified. This table comes from immunoSEQ multiplex PCR, and its TCRdb copy is limited to in-frame clones, with some not included. The sample carries around 1.5 million clones, under 99% recorded once. CDR3 length equals 15 residues. The trim removed 5 bases at V and 7 bases at J, leaving 8 bases unmatched. CDR1 and CDR2 from the germline V gene are SSHAT and FNYEAQ (reference sequence). The entry originates in a study of shared clonotypes between healthy human individuals. About the research overall: Plates per donor: three CD4 naive, three CD4 memory, two CD8 naive, one CD8 memory. Study conclusions and caveats: Clonotype sharing across a handful of donors was observed for 4.5% to 6.5% of naive CD4 clonotypes. Shared clonotypes across all four donors exceeded non-shared ones in generation probability. Specimens sampled were limited to blood, with tissue repertoires likely differing.

The V and J genes are TRBV7-7 and TRBJ2-1, with TRBD2 matching over 10 bases. This TCR was recovered from a man aged 25-45 years in good health. Material for sequencing was naive CD4+ T cells sorted from blood. Subset denoted: CD45RA+ positively selected. CDR3 region: CASSPLAGAINEQFF. CDR3 coding DNA: TGTGCCAGCAGCCCCCTAGCGGGAGCCATTAATGAGCAGTTCTTC.